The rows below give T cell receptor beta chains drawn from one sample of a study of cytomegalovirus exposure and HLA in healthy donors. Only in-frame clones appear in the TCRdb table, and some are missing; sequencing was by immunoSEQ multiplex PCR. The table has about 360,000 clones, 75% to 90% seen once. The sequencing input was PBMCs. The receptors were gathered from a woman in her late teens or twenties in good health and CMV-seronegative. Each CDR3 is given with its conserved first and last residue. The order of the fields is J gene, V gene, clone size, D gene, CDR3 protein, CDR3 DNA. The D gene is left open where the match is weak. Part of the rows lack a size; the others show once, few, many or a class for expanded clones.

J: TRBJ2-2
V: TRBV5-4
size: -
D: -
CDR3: CASSLRGLNTGELFF
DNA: TGTGCCAGCAGCTTGCGGGGTTTGAACACCGGGGAGCTGTTTTTT

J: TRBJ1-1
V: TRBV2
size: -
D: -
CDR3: CARGEIRVGNTEAFF
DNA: TGTGCCAGGGGCGAGATACGCGTAGGTAACACTGAAGCTTTCTTT

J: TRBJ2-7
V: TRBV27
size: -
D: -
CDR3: CASGGRTGLYEQYF
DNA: TGTGCCAGCGGGGGGAGGACAGGCCTCTACGAGCAGTACTTC

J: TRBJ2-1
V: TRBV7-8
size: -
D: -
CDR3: CASSLVPDQGEQFF
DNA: TGTGCCAGCAGCTTAGTACCGGATCAGGGTGAGCAGTTCTTC

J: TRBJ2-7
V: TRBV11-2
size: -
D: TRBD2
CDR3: CASSFYGTSGRAHEQYF
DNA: TGTGCCAGCAGCTTCTACGGGACTAGCGGGAGGGCCCACGAGCAGTACTTC

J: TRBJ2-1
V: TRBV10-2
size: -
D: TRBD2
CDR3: CASGRRVAGGPDEQFF
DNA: TGCGCCAGCGGTCGCAGAGTAGCGGGAGGGCCGGATGAGCAGTTCTTC

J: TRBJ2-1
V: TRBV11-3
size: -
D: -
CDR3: CASSSTWDGSSYNEQFF
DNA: TGTGCCAGCAGCTCCACCTGGGACGGGAGCTCCTACAATGAGCAGTTCTTC

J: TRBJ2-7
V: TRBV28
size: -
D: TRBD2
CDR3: CASSQGTAGGNEQYF
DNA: TGTGCCAGCAGCCAAGGGACCGCGGGAGGGAACGAGCAGTACTTC

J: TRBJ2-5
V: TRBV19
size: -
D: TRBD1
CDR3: CASSPQRQGKETQYF
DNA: TGTGCCAGTAGTCCCCAGCGACAGGGAAAAGAGACCCAGTACTTC

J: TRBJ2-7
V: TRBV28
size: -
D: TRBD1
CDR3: CASSNPYRGLPYEQYF
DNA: TGTGCCAGCAGTAACCCCTACAGGGGCCTACCCTACGAGCAGTACTTC

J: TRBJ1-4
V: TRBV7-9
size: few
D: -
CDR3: CASSTNQLNEKLFF
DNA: TGTGCCAGCAGCACTAATCAGCTTAATGAAAAACTGTTTTTT

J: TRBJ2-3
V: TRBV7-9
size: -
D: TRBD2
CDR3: CASSLLTSGSRGTDTQYF
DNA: TGTGCCAGCAGCCTCTTGACTAGCGGGAGTCGAGGCACAGATACGCAGTATTTT

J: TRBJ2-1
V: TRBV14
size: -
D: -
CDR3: CASSQAPGNEQFF
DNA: TGTGCCAGCAGCCAAGCCCCAGGGAATGAGCAGTTCTTC

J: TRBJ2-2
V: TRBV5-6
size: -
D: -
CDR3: CASSLTAGNTGELFF
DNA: TGTGCCAGCAGCTTGACGGCAGGTAACACCGGGGAGCTGTTTTTT

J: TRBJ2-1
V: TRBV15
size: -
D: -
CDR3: CATSSLSDGRTYNEQFF
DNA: TGTGCCACCAGCAGCCTGTCGGACGGGAGAACCTACAATGAGCAGTTCTTC

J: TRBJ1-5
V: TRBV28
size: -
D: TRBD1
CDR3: CASRNRGFNQPQHF
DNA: TGTGCCAGCAGGAACAGGGGTTTCAATCAGCCCCAGCATTTT

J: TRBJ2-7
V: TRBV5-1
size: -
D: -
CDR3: CASSYQVAALGQYF
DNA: TGCGCCAGCAGCTACCAGGTGGCCGCCCTGGGGCAGTACTTC

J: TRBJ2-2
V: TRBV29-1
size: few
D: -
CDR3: CSVIAATGELFF
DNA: TGCAGCGTGATAGCGGCTACCGGGGAGCTGTTTTTT